What follows are 5 T cell receptor beta chains derived from one specimen sequenced in a study of cytomegalovirus exposure and HLA in healthy donors. PCR employed 60 Vbeta and 13 Jbeta primers. Measured with immunoSEQ multiplex PCR; TCRdb has only the in-frame clones, and not every one. The repertoire includes some 140,000 clones, around 74% of them detected once, and 2.8% sits in the top ten. Sequencing was performed on PBMCs. These receptors were obtained from a man younger than 30 in good health and CMV-seronegative.

V usage is TRBV27 and J usage is TRBJ2-1; 9 nucleotides agree with TRBD1. Germline V lookup: CDR1 MNHEY, CDR2 SMNVEV (reference sequence). The CDR3 is made up of 15 amino acids. Unmatched junction bases numbered 8, after V lost 2 bases and J lost 9 bases. The CDR3 coding sequence is TGTGCCAGCAGTTTAGGGACAGGGACTTTTAGTGAGCAGTTCTTC. It codes for CASSLGTGTFSEQFF.

V usage is TRBV14 and J usage is TRBJ2-1; 7 bases align to TRBD1. Germline loops: CDR1 SGHDN, CDR2 FVKESK. With V trimmed by 3 bases and J by 7 bases, 9 bases remained unmatched. The CDR3 length is 15 residues. CDR3 residues: CASSQYDRVRNEQFF. The CDR3 DNA reads TGTGCCAGCAGCCAGTACGACAGGGTGAGGAATGAGCAGTTCTTC.

This chain links TRBV27 with TRBJ1-2, with 8 nucleotides matching TRBD1. The CDR3 covers 13 residues. Germline loops: CDR1 MNHEY, CDR2 SMNVEV (reference sequence). Germline trimming cut 2 bases from V and 5 bases from J; bases unmatched to any gene: 1. The CDR3 DNA is TGTGCCAGCAGTTTAACAGGGGGGTATGGCTACACCTTC. Protein: CASSLTGGYGYTF.

The V gene is TRBV5-8, the J gene TRBJ1-5, with no clear D. The germline CDR1 and CDR2 sequences are SGHTS and YDEGEE. V lost 7 bases, J lost 1 base, and 15 bases lay in between. There are 15 residues in the CDR3. CDR3 in amino acids: CASRRVGASNQPQHF. In DNA, the CDR3 is TGTGCCAGCCGCCGGGTTGGAGCGAGCAATCAGCCCCAGCATTTT.

The chain couples TRBV11-2 to TRBJ1-4; D gene ambiguous. CDR3 size: 13 residues. Germline assignment: CDR1 SGHAT and CDR2 FQNNGV. V lost 3 bases and J lost 5, with 7 bases in between. The CDR3 bases are TGTGCCAGCAGCTTGGGAGGGAATGAAAAACTGTTTTTT. As protein: CASSLGGNEKLFF.